This T cell receptor (beta chain) was identified during a study of neoadjuvant nivolumab and ipilimumab in lung cancer. The table came from immunoSEQ multiplex PCR; TCRdb's copy has only in-frame clones and leaves some out. Seen here are 10,000 to 15,000 clones, around two thirds observed once, and the top ten hold roughly 24%. This CDR3 is built from 15 residues. CDR1 is MNHEY and CDR2 is SMNVEV in the germline V gene (reference sequence). The ends were cut back, 5 bases at V and 0 bases at J, with 12 bases in the middle. The material was peripheral blood, obtained after neoadjuvant nivolumab, alone or with ipilimumab, at or shortly before surgery. The chain has TRBV27 and TRBJ2-3, with D unresolved. This receptor was obtained from an adult with non-small cell lung cancer. The CDR3 reads CASSNLRKSTDTQYF. CDR3 nucleotides: TGTGCCAGCAGTAATCTGCGCAAGAGCACAGATACGCAGTATTTT.